This T cell receptor (beta chain) is drawn from a study of CD8 T cells in ankylosing spondylitis. A single record per CDR3 protein comes from TCRdb applying MiXCR to the 5' RACE reads. The table includes about 840,000 distinct CDR3 sequences, roughly 12% detected once. Trimming took 0 bases from V and 2 from J; bases not matched to a gene: 4. Per germline, CDR1 LGHNA and CDR2 YNFKEQ. The CDR3 has 16 residues. About this clonotype: Antigen unknown.

Findings and limits, study-wide: As for the disease-linked clones, they showed a CD8+ phenotype and occurred at relatively low frequencies in peripheral blood. Ankylosing spondylitis blood appeared to carry a characteristic TCR beta motif of several highly homologous variants. Before this, some motif variants had been reported in reactive arthritis synovial fluid and blood.

The source of this sequence is a male donor with ankylosing spondylitis. V and J are TRBV4-2 and TRBJ2-3; 8 nucleotides align to TRBD1. The material sequenced was blood, either unsorted or a sorted T cell fraction (not recorded which). The CDR3 bases are TGTGCCAGCAGCCAAGACCCACAGGGGGACACAGATACGCAGTATTTT. As protein: CASSQDPQGDTDTQYF.